This T cell receptor beta chain was recovered during a study of cytomegalovirus exposure and HLA in healthy donors. As concerns this clone: The antigen is undetermined.

The assay was immunoSEQ multiplex PCR, and TCRdb's table has in-frame clones only and misses some. Of 250,000 to 300,000 clones in the sample, 70% to 90% are singletons; the top ten hold approximately 1%. Germline values: CDR1 SGHRS, CDR2 YFSETQ. With V trimmed by 0 bases and J by 4 bases, 4 bases remained unmatched. CDR3 length: 16 amino acids. The donors belonged to the roughly 130-subject validation cohort, separate from the roughly 600-subject first cohort. Study-wide points: The classifier reportedly diagnosed cytomegalovirus status with high specificity and sensitivity. Most TCR sequences were uncommon, yet certain public TCRs appeared in many donors. It was approximately 160 TCR beta chains that were listed as cytomegalovirus-associated.

The specimen sequenced was PBMCs. The chain recombines TRBV5-1 with TRBJ2-2; 9 bases fit TRBD1. The receptor was isolated from a woman aged 18-29 years in good health and CMV-seronegative. DNA for the CDR3: TGCGCCAGCAGCTTGGGTGGGACAGGGACCACCGGGGAGCTGTTTTTT. As protein: CASSLGGTGTTGELFF.